This TCR beta chain came from a study of CD8+ T cells in alopecia areata. Looking at the study overall: For the treated group, dosing was oral tofacitinib at 5 to 10 mg twice daily. Study results and caveats: A large proportion of expanded lesional clones were detected persisting in scalp and blood during tofacitinib. Clarity of TCR sharing across patients fell short of that in mice, possibly HLA-related.

Details on this clone: What it binds is not known.

Germline V CDR1 and CDR2: SQVTM, ANQGSEA. Trimming removed 7 bases from V and 2 bases from J, with 15 bases in between. CDR3 length: 13 residues. Following RNA extraction, reverse transcription yielded cDNA that acted as the sequencing template. Using immunoSEQ multiplex PCR, the repertoire was profiled, and TCRdb retains in-frame clones only, with some absent. The sample lists roughly 120,000 clones, 58% occurring once. Treatment denoted: oral pan-JAK inhibitor, 5-10 mg twice daily. Patients with alopecia areata provided lesional scalp punch biopsies as well as peripheral blood. V gene TRBV29-1 combines with J gene TRBJ2-7; no reliable D call. The TCR comes from a human donor with alopecia areata. The input for sequencing was CD8+ T cells sorted from blood, taken at week 4, from a patient treated with tofacitinib. CDR3 sequence reads: CSASPDGTYEQYF. The CDR3 DNA sequence: TGCAGCGCCTCTCCTGACGGTACCTACGAGCAGTACTTC.